This entry lists 11 T cell receptor beta chains sequenced from one sample in a study of blood T cell repertoires in COVID-19. Method: immunoSEQ multiplex PCR; TCRdb's copy keeps in-frame clones and lacks some. The table has 250,000 to 350,000 clones, approximately 85% seen once. Sequenced: PBMCs or T cells enriched from blood (not recorded which). The receptors here all came from a woman younger than 45 who had recovered from COVID-19.

The chain combines TRBV19 with TRBJ1-1; 8 nucleotides line up with TRBD1. Germline lookup yields CDR1 LNHDA and CDR2 SQIVND (reference sequence). The CDR3 spans 15 residues. V trimming: 7 bases; J trimming: 5 bases; junction bases outside the gene matches: 12. The CDR3 DNA reads as TGTGCCAGTATAAGGCAGGGGGCAGATCGGACTGAAGCTTTCTTT. This sequence encodes CASIRQGADRTEAFF.

V is TRBV9 and J is TRBJ1-4; TRBD1 matches 9 bases. Unmatched junction bases numbered 5, after V lost 3 bases and J lost 5 bases. Per germline, CDR1 SGDLS and CDR2 YYNGEE. The CDR3 runs 15 residues. The CDR3: CASSATGTGNEKLFF. CDR3 nucleotide sequence: TGTGCCAGCAGCGCTACCGGGACAGGGAATGAAAAACTGTTTTTT.

V and J are TRBV7-2 and TRBJ2-2, with D perhaps matching TRBD1 (6 bases). The CDR3 runs to 16 residues. V was pared by 5 bases and J by 0 bases, with 13 bases between. CDR1 and CDR2 from the germline V gene are SGHTA and FQGNSA. The CDR3 DNA sequence: TGTGCCAGCAGCCCACATGGGGGCTCGAACACCGGGGAGCTGTTTTTT. It codes for CASSPHGGSNTGELFF.

The chain recombines TRBV28 with TRBJ1-5; tentatively, D is TRBD1 (5 bases). Germline lookup yields CDR1 MDHEN and CDR2 SYDVKM. CDR3 size: 14 residues. Trimming removed 1 base at V and 4 bases at J, with 8 bases between. The CDR3 DNA reads as TGTGCCAGCAGTTTATCGACAGTAAATCAGCCCCAGCATTTT. Protein sequence: CASSLSTVNQPQHF.

The V gene is TRBV5-1, the J gene TRBJ2-1; TRBD2 matches 8 bases. Losses at the gene ends were 3 bases for V and 8 bases for J; bases not matched to a gene: 7. Germline V gene sequence: CDR1 SGHRS, CDR2 YFSETQ. The CDR3 is made up of 14 amino acids. The chain's CDR3 is CASSSPNSGDEQFF. CDR3 bases: TGCGCCAGCAGCTCCCCAAATAGCGGGGATGAGCAGTTCTTC.

This chain uses TRBV28 with TRBJ2-7, with TRBD1 matching over 7 bases. Unmatched junction bases numbered 4, after V lost 6 bases and J lost 2 bases. Germline CDR1 reads MDHEN; CDR2 reads SYDVKM. The CDR3 runs 13 residues. CDR3 sequence: CASSPGQTYEQYF. The CDR3 bases are TGTGCCAGCAGCCCGGGACAGACCTACGAGCAGTACTTC.

The CDR3 sequence: CASSGAGPSTDTQYF. CDR3 coding DNA: TGTGCCAGCAGCGGGGCAGGCCCTAGCACAGATACGCAGTATTTT. This chain connects TRBV3-1 (or the pseudogene TRBV3-2) to TRBJ2-3, with a possible D match to TRBD1 (5 bases). Germline assignment: CDR1 LGHDT and CDR2 YNNKEL (reference sequence). The V end lost 5 bases, the J end lost 0 bases, and 12 bases lay between the germline ends. This CDR3 region has 15 residues.

The V call is TRBV29-1, the J call TRBJ1-1; no definite D call. V was trimmed by 4 bases and J by 4 bases, leaving 13 bases between them. CDR1 is SQVTM, CDR2 ANQGSEA, per germline. The CDR3 totals 13 residues. CDR3 in DNA: TGCAGCGTTGTCGGCAGGCTGGGCACTGAAGCTTTCTTT. The encoded protein is CSVVGRLGTEAFF.

V is TRBV5-5 and J is TRBJ1-1; tentative D call: TRBD1 (6 bases). This CDR3 comprises 15 residues. V was shortened by 0 bases and J by 1 base, with 10 bases between the two germline ends. The V gene's germline CDR1 is SGHKS and CDR2 YYEKEE (reference sequence). CDR3 sequence (DNA): TGTGCCAGCAGCTTGGCGCTACAGGGGAACACTGAAGCTTTCTTT. The encoded protein is CASSLALQGNTEAFF.

V and J are TRBV18 and TRBJ1-5; a possible D gene is TRBD1 (5 bases). V was clipped by 6 bases and J by 0 bases, with 12 bases between them. The CDR3 is made up of 15 amino acids. Germline V gives CDR1 KGHSH, CDR2 LQKENI. CDR3: CASSPDTDSNQPQHF. CDR3 DNA sequence: TGTGCCAGCTCCCCGGACACCGATAGCAATCAGCCCCAGCATTTT.

The V gene is TRBV6-5, the J gene TRBJ1-2; weak D call: TRBD1 (6 bases). Trimming pared 6 bases from V and 4 bases from J, leaving 18 bases between. The length of the CDR3 is 15 residues. Germline assignment: CDR1 MNHEY and CDR2 SVGAGI. Here the CDR3 reads CASSSSGTPIYGYTF. The CDR3 DNA reads as TGTGCCAGCAGCTCTTCCGGGACACCAATCTATGGCTACACCTTC.